The sequence of this TCR beta chain was determined in a study of cytomegalovirus exposure and HLA in healthy donors. General study points: The study carried out a later analysis of TCR beta sequences. It associated some 17,000 of them with specific HLA alleles at a false discovery rate of 0.05.

A note on this clone: Its specificity is not known.

It was with 60 Vbeta and 13 Jbeta primers that the PCR ran. TCRdb's copy holds only in-frame clones and misses some; the assay was immunoSEQ multiplex PCR. The table has more than 90,000 clones, over 65% seen once. Germline CDR1 and CDR2: MDHEN and SYDVKM. With V trimmed by 10 bases and J by 1 base, 6 bases remained unmatched. This CDR3 has 13 amino acids. Sequenced: PBMCs. The clonotype originates from a man aged 50 to 60 in good health and CMV-seronegative. This chain joins TRBV28 and TRBJ1-1, with 7 bases fitting TRBD1. The CDR3 DNA is TGTGCCACCCGGGACAGTCAGAACACTGAAGCTTTCTTT. This translates into CATRDSQNTEAFF. Complete variable domain (other parts from reference TRBV28 and TRBJ1-1): DVKVTQSSRYLVKRTGEKVFLECVQDMDHENMFWYRQDPGLGLRLIYFSYDVKMKEKGDIPEGYSVSREKKERFSLILESASTNQTSMYLCATRDSQNTEAFFGQGTRLTVV.